The source of this T cell receptor beta chain is a study of Graves' ophthalmopathy and Graves' hyperthyroidism. Overall study findings and caveats: Among thyroid clonotypes expanded above 0.001 frequency, most also appeared in blood. Ophthalmopathy progression was predicted by the model at less than 71% sensitivity and about 72% specificity.

Pregnancy or lactation, uncontrolled infections and other autoimmune diseases were grounds for excluding patients. The evidence that diagnosis relied on was clinical symptoms, serum thyroxine, TRAb, thyroid ultrasound and orbital computed tomography. RNA transcripts were the source from which TCR beta CDR3 regions were amplified. RT-PCR in the first round used HTBI primers; a second-round multiplex PCR followed. TCRdb reanalysed the multiplex PCR reads using MiXCR and keeps one entry per CDR3 protein. The sample lists over a million distinct CDR3 sequences, 36% occurring once. There are a few counts of this clonotype. As yet, its antigen is unknown. The trim removed 6 bases at V and 3 bases at J, leaving 4 bases unmatched. The CDR3 extends over 13 amino acids.

The chain joins TRBV12-3 or TRBV12-4 to TRBJ2-5; 7 bases are a match to TRBD1. The sample comprised peripheral blood or thyroid tissue (not recorded which). The clonotype comes from an adult man with Graves' hyperthyroidism. CDR3 sequence (DNA): TGTGCCAGCAGACAGGGGTCGAAAGAGACCCAGTACTTC. It is translated as CASRQGSKETQYF.